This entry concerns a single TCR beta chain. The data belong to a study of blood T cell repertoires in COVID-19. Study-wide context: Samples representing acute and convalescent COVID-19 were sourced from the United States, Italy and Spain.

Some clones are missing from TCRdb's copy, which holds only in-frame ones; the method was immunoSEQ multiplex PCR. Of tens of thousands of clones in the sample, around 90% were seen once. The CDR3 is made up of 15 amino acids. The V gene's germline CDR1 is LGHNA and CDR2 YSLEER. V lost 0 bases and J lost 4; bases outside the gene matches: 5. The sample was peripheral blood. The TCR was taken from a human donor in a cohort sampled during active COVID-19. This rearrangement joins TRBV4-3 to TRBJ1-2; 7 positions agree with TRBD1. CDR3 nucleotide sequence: TGCGCCAGCAGCCAAGAACAGGGGTTGGGCTATGGCTACACCTTC. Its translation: CASSQEQGLGYGYTF.